This T cell receptor (beta chain) was recorded in a study of neurological immune-mediated disorders. Via MiXCR, TCRdb re-called the 5' RACE reads, giving one row per CDR3 protein. The table shows approximately 100,000 distinct CDR3 sequences, with about a tenth occurring only once. Comment on this clonotype: Sequence at one end of the junction differs from germline and may be a read error.

The germline gives CDR1 LGHDT, CDR2 YNNKEL (reference sequence). There are 15 residues in the CDR3. Time point indicated: longitudinal time-point 3. The sequenced sample was PBMCs. This clonotype was sampled from a female donor with HTLV-1-associated myelopathy (HAM/TSP). The chain uses TRBV3-1 and TRBJ1-1; a possible D gene is TRBD1 (6 bases). The CDR3 DNA follows: TGTGACAGCAGCCACAGGGAACTTATGAACACTGAAGCTTTCTTT. This sequence encodes CDSSHRELMNTEAFF. Combining the CDR3 with reference TRBV3-1 and TRBJ1-1 gives the whole variable domain DTAVSQTPKYLVTQMGNDKSIKCEQNLGHDTMYWYKQDSKKFLKIMFSYNNKELIINETVPNRFSPKSPDKAHLNLHINSLELGDSAVYFCDSSHRELMNTEAFFGQGTRLTVV.